These 2 T cell receptor beta chains came from one sample sequenced in a study of T and B cells in COVID-19 patients (dated by TCRdb to 2018 to 2021). The sequencer listed for this sample is Illumina MiSeq. Multiplex PCR with BIOMED2 TRB-A/B primer pools was used to amplify the TRB rearrangements. Using fastp at Q25 and MiXCR, TCRdb reprocessed the public reads and kept productive beta chains. For every CDR3 protein sequence, its rows merge into one entry that carries the most common genes and DNA. This sample holds approximately 14,000 distinct CDR3 sequences; more than 25% were observed only once. 7% of the sample comes from the top ten. TRB repertoires were amplified using roughly 220-550 ng of genomic DNA isolated from blood. Source material: blood. Every receptor here comes from a human donor who had recovered from COVID-19.

V and J are TRBV5-4 and TRBJ2-7; weak D call: TRBD2 (6 bases). The CDR3 spans 13 residues. The V end was cut by 4 bases, the J end by 6 bases, with 14 bases between. Germline V gene data show CDR1 as SGHNT and CDR2 as YYREEE (reference sequence). This CDR3 is CASSRERGSEQYF. In nucleotides, the CDR3 is TGTGCCAGCAGCCGGGAACGGGGGAGCGAGCAGTACTTC.

The rearrangement joins TRBV7-9 to TRBJ2-7; D may match TRBD1 or TRBD2 (5 bases each). CDR1 and CDR2 from the germline V gene are SEHNR and FQNEAQ (reference sequence). The ends were cut back, 3 bases at V and 4 bases at J, with 13 bases in the middle. This CDR3 has 14 residues. The CDR3 loop reads CASSFGAVSYEQYF. The CDR3 DNA follows: TGTGCCAGCAGCTTCGGGGCAGTTAGTTACGAGCAGTACTTC.